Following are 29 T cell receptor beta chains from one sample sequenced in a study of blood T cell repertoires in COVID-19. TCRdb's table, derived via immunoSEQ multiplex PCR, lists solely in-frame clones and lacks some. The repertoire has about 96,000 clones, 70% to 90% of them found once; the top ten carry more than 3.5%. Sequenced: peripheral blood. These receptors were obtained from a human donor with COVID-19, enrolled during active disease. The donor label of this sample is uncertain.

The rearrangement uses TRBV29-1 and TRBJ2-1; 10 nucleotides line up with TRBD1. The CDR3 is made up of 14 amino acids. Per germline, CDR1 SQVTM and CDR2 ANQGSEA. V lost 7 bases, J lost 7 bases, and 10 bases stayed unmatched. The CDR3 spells CSAEAWTGGNEQFF. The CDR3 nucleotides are TGCAGCGCCGAAGCGTGGACAGGGGGAAATGAGCAGTTCTTC.

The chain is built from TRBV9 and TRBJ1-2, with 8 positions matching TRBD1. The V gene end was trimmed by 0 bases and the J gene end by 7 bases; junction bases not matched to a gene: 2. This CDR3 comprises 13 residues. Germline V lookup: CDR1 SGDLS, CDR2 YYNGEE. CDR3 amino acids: CASSVGQGAGYTF. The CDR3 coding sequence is TGTGCCAGCAGCGTAGGTCAGGGGGCTGGCTACACCTTC.

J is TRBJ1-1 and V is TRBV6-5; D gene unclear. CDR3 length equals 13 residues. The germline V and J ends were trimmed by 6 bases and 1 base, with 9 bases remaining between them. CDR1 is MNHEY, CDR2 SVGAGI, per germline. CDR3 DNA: TGTGCCAGCAGCTCCGGAGGGAACACTGAAGCTTTCTTT. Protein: CASSSGGNTEAFF.

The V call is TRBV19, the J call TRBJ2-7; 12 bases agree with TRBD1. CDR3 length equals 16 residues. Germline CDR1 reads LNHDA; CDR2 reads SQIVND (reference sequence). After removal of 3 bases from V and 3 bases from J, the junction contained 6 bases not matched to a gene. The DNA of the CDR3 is TGTGCCAGTAGTATGGGGACAGGGGGCGAGCTCTACGAGCAGTACTTC. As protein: CASSMGTGGELYEQYF.

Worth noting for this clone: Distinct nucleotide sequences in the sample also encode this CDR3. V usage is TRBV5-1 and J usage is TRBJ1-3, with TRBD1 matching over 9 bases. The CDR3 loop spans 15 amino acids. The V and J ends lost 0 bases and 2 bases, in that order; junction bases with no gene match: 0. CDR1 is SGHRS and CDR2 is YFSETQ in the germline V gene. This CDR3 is CASSLGQGAGNTIYF. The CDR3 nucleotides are TGCGCCAGCAGCTTGGGACAGGGGGCTGGAAACACCATATATTTT.

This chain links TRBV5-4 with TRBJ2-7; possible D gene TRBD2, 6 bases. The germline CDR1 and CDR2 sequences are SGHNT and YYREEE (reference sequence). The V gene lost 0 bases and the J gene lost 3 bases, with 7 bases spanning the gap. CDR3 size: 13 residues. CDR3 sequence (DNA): TGTGCCAGCAGCTTGGCGGGGGTCTACGAGCAGTACTTC. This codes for CASSLAGVYEQYF.

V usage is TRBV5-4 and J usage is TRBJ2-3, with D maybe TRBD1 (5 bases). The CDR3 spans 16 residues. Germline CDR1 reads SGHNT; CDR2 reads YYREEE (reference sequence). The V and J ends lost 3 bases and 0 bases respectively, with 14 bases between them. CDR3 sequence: CASSWGPDPSTDTQYF. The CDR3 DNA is TGTGCCAGCAGCTGGGGCCCCGACCCCAGCACAGATACGCAGTATTTT.

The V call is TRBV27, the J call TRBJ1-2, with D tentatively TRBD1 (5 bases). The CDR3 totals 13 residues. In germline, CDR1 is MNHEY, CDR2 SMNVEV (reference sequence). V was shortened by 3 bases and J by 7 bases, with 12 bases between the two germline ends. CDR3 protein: CASSFRRDRGYTF. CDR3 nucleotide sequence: TGTGCCAGCAGTTTCAGGAGGGACCGTGGCTACACCTTC.

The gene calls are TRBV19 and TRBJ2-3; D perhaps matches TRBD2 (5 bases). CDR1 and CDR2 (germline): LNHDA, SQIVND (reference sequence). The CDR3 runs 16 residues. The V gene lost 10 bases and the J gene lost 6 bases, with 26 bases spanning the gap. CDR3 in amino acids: CATAPGPQTTGDTQYF. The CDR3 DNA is TGTGCCACGGCCCCTGGGCCACAGACAACGGGGGATACGCAGTATTTT.

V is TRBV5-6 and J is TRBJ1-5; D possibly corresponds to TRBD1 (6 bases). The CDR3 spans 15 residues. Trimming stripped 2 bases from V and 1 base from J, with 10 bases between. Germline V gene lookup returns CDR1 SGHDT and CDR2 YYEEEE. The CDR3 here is CASSFGRGSNQPQHF. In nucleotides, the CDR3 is TGTGCCAGCAGCTTTGGAAGGGGGAGCAATCAGCCCCAGCATTTT.

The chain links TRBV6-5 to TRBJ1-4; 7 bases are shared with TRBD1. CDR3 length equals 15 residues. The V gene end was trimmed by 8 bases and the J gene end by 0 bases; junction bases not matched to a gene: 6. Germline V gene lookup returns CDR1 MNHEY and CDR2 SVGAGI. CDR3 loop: CASRRDSATNEKLFF. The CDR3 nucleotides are TGTGCCAGCCGGCGGGACAGTGCAACTAATGAAAAACTGTTTTTT.

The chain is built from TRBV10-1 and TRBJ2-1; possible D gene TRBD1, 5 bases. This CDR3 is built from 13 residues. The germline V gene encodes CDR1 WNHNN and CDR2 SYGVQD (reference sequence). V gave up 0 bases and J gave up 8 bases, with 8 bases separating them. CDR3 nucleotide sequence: TGCGCCAGCAGTGAGTCGACAGTTTATGAGCAGTTCTTC. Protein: CASSESTVYEQFF.

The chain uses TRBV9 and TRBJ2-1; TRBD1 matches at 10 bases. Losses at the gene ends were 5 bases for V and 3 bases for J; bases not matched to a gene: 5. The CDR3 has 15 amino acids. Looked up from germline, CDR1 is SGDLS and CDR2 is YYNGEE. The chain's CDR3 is CASSKDRGNYNEQFF. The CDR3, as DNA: TGTGCCAGCAGTAAGGACAGGGGGAACTACAATGAGCAGTTCTTC.

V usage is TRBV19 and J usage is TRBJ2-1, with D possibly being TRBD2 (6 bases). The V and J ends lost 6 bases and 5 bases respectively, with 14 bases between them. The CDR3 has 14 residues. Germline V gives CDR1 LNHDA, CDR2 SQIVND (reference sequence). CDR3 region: CASRHPGLNNEQFF. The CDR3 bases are TGTGCCAGTAGGCATCCGGGACTTAACAATGAGCAGTTCTTC.

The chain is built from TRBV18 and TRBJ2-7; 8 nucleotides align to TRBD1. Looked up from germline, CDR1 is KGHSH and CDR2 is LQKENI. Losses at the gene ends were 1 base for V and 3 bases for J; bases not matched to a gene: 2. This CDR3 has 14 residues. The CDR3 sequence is CASSPRDRHYEQYF. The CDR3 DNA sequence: TGTGCCAGCTCACCACGGGACAGGCACTACGAGCAGTACTTC.

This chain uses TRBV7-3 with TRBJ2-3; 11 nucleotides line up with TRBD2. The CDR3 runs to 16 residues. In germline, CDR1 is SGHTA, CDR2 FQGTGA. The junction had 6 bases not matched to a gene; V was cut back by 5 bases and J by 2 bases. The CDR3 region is CASSTTSGSNTDTQYF. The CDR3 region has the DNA TGTGCCAGCAGCACCACTAGCGGGAGCAACACAGATACGCAGTATTTT.

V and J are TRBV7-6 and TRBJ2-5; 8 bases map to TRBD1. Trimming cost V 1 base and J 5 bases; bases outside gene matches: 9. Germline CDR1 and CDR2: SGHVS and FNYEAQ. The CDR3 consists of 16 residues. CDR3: CASSLVPRQGMETQYF. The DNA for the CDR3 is TGTGCCAGCAGCTTAGTGCCGAGACAGGGGATGGAGACCCAGTACTTC. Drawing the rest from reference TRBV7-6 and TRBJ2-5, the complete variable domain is GAGVSQSPRYKVTKRGQDVALRCDPISGHVSLYWYRQALGQGPEFLTYFNYEAQQDKSGLPNDRFSAERPEGSISTLTIQRTEQRDSAMYRCASSLVPRQGMETQYFGPGTRLLVL.

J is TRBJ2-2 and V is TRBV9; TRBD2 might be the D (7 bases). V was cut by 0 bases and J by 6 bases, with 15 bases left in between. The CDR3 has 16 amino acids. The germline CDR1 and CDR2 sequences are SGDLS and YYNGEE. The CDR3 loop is CASSVAGGAFPGELFF. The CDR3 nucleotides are TGTGCCAGCAGCGTAGCGGGGGGCGCGTTCCCCGGGGAGCTGTTTTTT.

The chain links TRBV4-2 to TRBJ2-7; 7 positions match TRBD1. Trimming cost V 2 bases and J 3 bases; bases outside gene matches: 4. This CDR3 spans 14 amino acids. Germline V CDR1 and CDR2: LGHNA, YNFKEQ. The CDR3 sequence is CASSQNRDSYEQYF. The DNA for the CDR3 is TGTGCCAGCAGCCAAAACAGGGACAGCTACGAGCAGTACTTC.

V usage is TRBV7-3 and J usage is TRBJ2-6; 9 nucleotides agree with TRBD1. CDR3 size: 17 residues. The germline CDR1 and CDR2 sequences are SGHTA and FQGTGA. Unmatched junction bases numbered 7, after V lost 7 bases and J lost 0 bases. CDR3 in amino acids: CASNPGQGFSGANVLTF. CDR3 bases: TGTGCCAGCAACCCGGGACAGGGATTCTCTGGGGCCAACGTCCTGACTTTC. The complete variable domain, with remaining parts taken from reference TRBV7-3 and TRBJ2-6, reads GAGVSQTPSNKVTEKGKYVELRCDPISGHTALYWYRQSLGQGPEFLIYFQGTGAADDSGLPNDRFFAVRPEGSVSTLKIQRTERGDSAVYLCASNPGQGFSGANVLTFGAGSRLTVL.

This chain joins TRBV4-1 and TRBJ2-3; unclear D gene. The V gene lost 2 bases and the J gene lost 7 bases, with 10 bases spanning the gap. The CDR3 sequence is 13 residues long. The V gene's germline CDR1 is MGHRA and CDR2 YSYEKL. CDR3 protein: CASSQTPENTQYF. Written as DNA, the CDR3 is TGCGCCAGCAGCCAAACTCCCGAAAATACGCAGTATTTT.

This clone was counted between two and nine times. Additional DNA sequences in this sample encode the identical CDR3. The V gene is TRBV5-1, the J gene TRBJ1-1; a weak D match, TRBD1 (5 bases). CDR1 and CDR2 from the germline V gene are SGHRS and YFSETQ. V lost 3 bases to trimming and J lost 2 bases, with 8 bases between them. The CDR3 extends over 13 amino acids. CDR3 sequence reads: CASSSTGNTEAFF. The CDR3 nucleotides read TGCGCCAGCAGCTCAACAGGAAACACTGAAGCTTTCTTT.

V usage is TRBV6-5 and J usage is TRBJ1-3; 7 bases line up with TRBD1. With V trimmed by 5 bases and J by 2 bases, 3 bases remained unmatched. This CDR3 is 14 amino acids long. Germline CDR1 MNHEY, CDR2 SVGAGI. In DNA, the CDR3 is TGTGCCAGCAGTATAACAGGGGCTGGAAACACCATATATTTT. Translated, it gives CASSITGAGNTIYF.

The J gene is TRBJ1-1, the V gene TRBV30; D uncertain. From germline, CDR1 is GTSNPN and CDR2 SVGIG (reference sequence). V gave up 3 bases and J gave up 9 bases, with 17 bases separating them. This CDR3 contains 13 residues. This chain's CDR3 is CAWRLYLRGKAFF. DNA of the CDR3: TGTGCCTGGAGGTTATATCTGCGGGGAAAAGCTTTCTTT.

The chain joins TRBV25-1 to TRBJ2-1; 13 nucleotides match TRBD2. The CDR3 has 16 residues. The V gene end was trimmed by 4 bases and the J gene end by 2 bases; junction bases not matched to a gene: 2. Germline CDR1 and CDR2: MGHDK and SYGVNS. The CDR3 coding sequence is TGTGCCAGCAGTGGGACTAGCGGGAGTGCCTACAATGAGCAGTTCTTC. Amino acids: CASSGTSGSAYNEQFF.

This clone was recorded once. The CDR3 loop is CASKQGNSYEQYF. Here the CDR3 DNA reads TGTGCCAGCAAACAGGGGAACTCCTACGAGCAGTACTTC. The rearrangement uses TRBV19 and TRBJ2-7; the match to TRBD1 covers 7 bases. The germline CDR1 and CDR2 sequences are LNHDA and SQIVND (reference sequence). With 9 bases clipped from V and 0 bases from J, the junction kept 5 bases outside the gene matches. The CDR3 consists of 13 residues.

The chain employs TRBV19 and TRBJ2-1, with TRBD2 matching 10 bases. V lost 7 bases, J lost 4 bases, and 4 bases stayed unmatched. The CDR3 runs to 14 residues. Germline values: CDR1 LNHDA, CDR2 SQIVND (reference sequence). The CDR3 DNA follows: TGTGCCAGTATCGATAGCGGGGGGTACAATGAGCAGTTCTTC. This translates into CASIDSGGYNEQFF.

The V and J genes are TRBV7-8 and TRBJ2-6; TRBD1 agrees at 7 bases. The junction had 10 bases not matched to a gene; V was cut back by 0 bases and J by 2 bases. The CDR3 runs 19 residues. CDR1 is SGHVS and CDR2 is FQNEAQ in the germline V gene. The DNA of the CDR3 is TGTGCCAGCAGCTTAGCGTACGGGAAGGGGGCCGCTGGGGCCAACGTCCTGACTTTC. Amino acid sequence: CASSLAYGKGAAGANVLTF.

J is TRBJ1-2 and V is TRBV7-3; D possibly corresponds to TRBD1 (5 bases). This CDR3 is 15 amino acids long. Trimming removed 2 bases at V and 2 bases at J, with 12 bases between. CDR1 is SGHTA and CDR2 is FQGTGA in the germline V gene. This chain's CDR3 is CASSLEAGNNYGYTF. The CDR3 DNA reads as TGTGCCAGCAGCTTAGAGGCAGGGAACAACTATGGCTACACCTTC.